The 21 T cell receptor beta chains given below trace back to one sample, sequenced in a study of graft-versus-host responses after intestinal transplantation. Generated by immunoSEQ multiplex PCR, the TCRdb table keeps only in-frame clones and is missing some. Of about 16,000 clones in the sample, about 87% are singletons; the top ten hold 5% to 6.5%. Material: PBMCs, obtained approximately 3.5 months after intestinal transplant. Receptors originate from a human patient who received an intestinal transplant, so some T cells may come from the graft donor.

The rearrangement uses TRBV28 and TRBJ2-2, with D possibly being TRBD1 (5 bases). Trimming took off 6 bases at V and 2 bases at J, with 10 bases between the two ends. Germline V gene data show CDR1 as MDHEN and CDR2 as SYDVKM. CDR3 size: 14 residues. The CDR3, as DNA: TGTGCCAGCAGGATTCAGGGAAACACCGGGGAGCTGTTTTTT. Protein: CASRIQGNTGELFF.

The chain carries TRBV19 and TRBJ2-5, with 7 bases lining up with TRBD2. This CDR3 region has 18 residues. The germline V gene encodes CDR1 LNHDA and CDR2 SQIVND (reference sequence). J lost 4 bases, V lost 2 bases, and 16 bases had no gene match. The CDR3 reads CASSIFSGGSGRAETQYF. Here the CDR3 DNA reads TGTGCCAGTAGTATATTCTCGGGAGGATCCGGGAGAGCAGAGACCCAGTACTTC.

The CDR3 DNA follows: TGTGCCAGCAGCTTAGTTGGCCTAGCGGGAGACAATGAGCAGTTCTTC. Its protein is CASSLVGLAGDNEQFF. The chain employs TRBV11-1 and TRBJ2-1; 10 positions match TRBD2. V dropped 1 base and J dropped 5; count of bases not matched to a gene: 5. Looked up from germline, CDR1 is SGHAT and CDR2 is FQDESV (reference sequence). This CDR3 has 16 amino acids.

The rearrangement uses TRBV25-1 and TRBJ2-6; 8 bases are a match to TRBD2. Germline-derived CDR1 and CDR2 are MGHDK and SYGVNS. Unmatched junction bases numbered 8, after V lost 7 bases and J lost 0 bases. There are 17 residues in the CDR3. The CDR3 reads CASTGGGHRSGANVLTF. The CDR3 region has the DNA TGTGCCAGCACCGGGGGGGGACACCGCTCTGGGGCCAACGTCCTGACTTTC.

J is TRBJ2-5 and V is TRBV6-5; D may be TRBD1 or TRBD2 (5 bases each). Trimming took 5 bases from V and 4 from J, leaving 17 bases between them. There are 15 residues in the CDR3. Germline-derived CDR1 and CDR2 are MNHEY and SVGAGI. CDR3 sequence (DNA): TGTGCCAGCAGTCGGGACCTTTGGCGGCTAGAGACCCAGTACTTC. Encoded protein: CASSRDLWRLETQYF.

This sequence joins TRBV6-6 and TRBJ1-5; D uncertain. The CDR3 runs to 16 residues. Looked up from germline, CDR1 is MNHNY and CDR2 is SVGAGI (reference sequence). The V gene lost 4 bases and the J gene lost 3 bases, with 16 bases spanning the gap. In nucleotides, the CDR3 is TGTGCCAGCAGTTTACTCGAGGCGGTTTTCAATCAGCCCCAGCATTTT. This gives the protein CASSLLEAVFNQPQHF.

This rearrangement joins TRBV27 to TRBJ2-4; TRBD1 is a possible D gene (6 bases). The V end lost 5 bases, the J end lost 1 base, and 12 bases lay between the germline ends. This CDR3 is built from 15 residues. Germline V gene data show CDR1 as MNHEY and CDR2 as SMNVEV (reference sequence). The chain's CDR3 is CASSPNTGAKNIQYF. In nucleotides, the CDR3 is TGTGCCAGCAGTCCCAATACAGGGGCCAAAAACATTCAGTACTTC.

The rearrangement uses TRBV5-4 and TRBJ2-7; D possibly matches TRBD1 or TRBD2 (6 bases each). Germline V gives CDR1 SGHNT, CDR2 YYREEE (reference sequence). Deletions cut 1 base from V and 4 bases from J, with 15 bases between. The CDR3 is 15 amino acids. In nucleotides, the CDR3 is TGTGCCAGCAGCTTGTCTCGGGGGCTTAGGTACGAGCAGTACTTC. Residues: CASSLSRGLRYEQYF.

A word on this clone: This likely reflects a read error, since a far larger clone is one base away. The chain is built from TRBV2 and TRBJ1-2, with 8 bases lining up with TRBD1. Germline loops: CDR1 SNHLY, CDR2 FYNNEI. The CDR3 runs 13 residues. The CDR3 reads CVRGQEEYYGYTF. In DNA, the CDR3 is TGTGTCAGGGGACAGGAAGAGTACTATGGCTACACCTTC.

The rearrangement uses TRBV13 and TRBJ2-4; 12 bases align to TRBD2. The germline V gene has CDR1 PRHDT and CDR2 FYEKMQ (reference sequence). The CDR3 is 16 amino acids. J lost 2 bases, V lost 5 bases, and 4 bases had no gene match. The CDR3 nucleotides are TGTGCCAGCAGCCCCGGACTAGCGGGAACCAAAAACATTCAGTACTTC. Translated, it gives CASSPGLAGTKNIQYF.

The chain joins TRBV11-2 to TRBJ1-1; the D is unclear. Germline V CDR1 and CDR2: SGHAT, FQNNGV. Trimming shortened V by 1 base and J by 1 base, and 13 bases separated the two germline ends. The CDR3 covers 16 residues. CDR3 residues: CASSLGVVGSNTEAFF. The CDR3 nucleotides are TGTGCCAGCAGCTTAGGAGTGGTAGGGTCGAACACTGAAGCTTTCTTT. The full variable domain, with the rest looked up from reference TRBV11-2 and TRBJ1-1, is EAGVAQSPRYKIIEKRQSVAFWCNPISGHATLYWYQQILGQGPKLLIQFQNNGVVDDSQLPKDRFSAERLKGVDSTLKIQPAKLEDSAVYLCASSLGVVGSNTEAFFGQGTRLTVV.

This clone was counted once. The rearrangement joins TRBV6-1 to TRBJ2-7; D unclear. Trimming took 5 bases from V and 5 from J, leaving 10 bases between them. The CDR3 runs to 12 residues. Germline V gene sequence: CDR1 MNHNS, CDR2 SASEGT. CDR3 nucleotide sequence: TGTGCCAGCAGTTTGGTAGTTCACGAGCAGTACTTC. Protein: CASSLVVHEQYF.

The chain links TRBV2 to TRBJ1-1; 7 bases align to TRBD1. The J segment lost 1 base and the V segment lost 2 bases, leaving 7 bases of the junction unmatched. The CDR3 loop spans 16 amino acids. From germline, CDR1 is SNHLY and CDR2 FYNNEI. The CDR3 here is CASSERPGQTNTEAFF. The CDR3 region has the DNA TGTGCCAGCAGTGAAAGGCCGGGACAGACGAACACTGAAGCTTTCTTT.

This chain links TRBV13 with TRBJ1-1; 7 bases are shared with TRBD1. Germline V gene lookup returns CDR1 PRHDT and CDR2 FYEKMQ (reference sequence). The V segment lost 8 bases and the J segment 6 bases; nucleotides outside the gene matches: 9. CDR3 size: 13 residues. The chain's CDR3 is CASLPTGRSEAFF. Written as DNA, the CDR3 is TGTGCCAGCCTACCGACAGGGAGGTCTGAAGCTTTCTTT.

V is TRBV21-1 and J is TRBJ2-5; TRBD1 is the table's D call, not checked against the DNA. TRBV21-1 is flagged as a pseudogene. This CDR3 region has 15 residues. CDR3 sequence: CASSKEGTGEETQYF. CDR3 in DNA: TGTGCCAGCAGCAAAGAGGGGACAGGGGAAGAGACCCAGTACTTC.

The chain's CDR3 is CASSLLGADGHTYSGANVLTF. The CDR3 nucleotides read TGTGCCAGCAGTTTACTAGGGGCAGACGGACATACATACTCTGGGGCCAACGTCCTGACTTTC. This sequence joins TRBV27 and TRBJ2-6, with D perhaps matching TRBD1 (5 bases). The germline V and J ends were trimmed by 2 bases and 0 bases, with 23 bases remaining between them. The germline V gene encodes CDR1 MNHEY and CDR2 SMNVEV (reference sequence). The CDR3 covers 21 residues.

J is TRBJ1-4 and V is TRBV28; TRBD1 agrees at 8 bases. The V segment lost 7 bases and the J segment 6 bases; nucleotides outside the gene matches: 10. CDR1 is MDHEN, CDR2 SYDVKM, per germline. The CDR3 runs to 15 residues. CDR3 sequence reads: CASTPPGQGYEKLFF. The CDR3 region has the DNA TGTGCCAGCACTCCCCCAGGACAGGGCTATGAAAAACTGTTTTTT.

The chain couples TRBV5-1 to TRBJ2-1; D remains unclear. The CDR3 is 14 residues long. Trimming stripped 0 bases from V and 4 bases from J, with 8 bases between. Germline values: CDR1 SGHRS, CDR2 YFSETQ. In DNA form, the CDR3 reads TGCGCCAGCAGCTTGGTTCGGCCTTACAATGAGCAGTTCTTC. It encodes CASSLVRPYNEQFF.

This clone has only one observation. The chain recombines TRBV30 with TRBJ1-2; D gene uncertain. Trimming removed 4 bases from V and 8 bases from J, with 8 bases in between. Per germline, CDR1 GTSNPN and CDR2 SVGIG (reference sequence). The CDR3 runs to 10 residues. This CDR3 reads CAWKGGGYTF. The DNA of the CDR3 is TGTGCCTGGAAAGGAGGGGGCTACACCTTC.

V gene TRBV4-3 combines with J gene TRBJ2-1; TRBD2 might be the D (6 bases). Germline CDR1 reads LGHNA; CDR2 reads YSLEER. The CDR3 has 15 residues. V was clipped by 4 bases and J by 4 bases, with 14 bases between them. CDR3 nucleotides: TGCGCCAGCAGCCGGCGACTAGAACCTTACAATGAGCAGTTCTTC. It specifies CASSRRLEPYNEQFF.

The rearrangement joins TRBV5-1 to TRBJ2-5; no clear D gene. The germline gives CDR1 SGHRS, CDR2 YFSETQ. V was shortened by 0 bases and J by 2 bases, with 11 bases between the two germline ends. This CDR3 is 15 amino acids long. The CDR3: CASSLDVVNQETQYF. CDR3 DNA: TGCGCCAGCAGCTTGGACGTGGTGAATCAAGAGACCCAGTACTTC.